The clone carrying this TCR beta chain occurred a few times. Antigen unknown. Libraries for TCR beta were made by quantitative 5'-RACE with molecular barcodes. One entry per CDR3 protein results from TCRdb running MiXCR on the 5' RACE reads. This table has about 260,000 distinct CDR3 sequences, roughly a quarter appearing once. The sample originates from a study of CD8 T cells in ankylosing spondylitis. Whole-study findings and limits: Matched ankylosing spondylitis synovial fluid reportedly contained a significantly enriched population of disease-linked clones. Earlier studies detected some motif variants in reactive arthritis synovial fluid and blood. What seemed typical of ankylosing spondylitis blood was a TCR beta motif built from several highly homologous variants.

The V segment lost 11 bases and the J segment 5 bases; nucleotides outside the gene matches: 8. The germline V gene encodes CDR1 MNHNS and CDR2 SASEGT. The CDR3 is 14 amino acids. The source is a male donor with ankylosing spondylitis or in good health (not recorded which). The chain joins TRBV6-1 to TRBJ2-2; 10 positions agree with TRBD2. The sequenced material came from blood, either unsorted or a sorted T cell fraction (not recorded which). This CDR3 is CAGQERGGTGELFF. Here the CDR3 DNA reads TGTGCCGGACAGGAGCGGGGGGGGACCGGGGAGCTGTTTTTT.